What follows is one T cell receptor beta chain and its context. The antigen is not known. CDR1 and CDR2 from the germline V gene are SQVTM and ANQGSEA. V was shortened by 5 bases and J by 6 bases, with 13 bases between the two germline ends. The CDR3 covers 12 residues. This specimen belongs to a study of CD8 T cells in Susac syndrome. Study results and limitations: The authors acknowledged that their TCR sequencing and HLA analysis involved a relatively small number of individuals.

While CD8+ and CD4+ T cells were isolated negatively, TEMRA cells were enriched by FACS. It was with random hexamers that roughly 0.45 to 1 ug RNA was reverse transcribed. Amplification of the TCR beta CDR3 was carried out by immunoSEQ multiplex PCR, which spanned a total of 54 Vbeta and 13 Jbeta segments. Using its own MiXCR run on the immunoSEQ multiplex PCR reads, TCRdb lists one record per CDR3 protein. The sample holds about 140,000 distinct CDR3 sequences, roughly 95% seen once. The sequence was obtained from a human donor with multiple sclerosis. The chain combines TRBV29-1 with TRBJ2-5; D remains ambiguous. Sequencing was performed on CD4+ T cells from PBMCs. The CDR3 is CSVRHPRQTQYF. CDR3 bases: TGCAGCGTTCGCCACCCGCGGCAGACCCAGTACTTC. Supplemented by reference TRBV29-1 and TRBJ2-5, the full variable domain reads SAVISQKPSRDICQRGTSLTIQCQVDSQVTMMFWYRQQPGQSLTLIATANQGSEATYESGFVIDKFPISRPNLTFSTLTVSNMSPEDSSIYLCSVRHPRQTQYFGPGTRLLVL.